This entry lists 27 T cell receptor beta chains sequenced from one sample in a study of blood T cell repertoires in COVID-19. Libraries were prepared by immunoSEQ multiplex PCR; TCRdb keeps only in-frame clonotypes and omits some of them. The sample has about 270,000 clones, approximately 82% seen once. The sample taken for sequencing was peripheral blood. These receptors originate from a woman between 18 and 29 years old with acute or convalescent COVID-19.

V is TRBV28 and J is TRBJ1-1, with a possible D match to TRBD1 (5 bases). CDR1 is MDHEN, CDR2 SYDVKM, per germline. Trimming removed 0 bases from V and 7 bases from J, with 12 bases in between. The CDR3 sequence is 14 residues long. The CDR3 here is CASSLWEQDGEAFF. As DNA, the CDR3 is TGTGCCAGCAGTTTATGGGAACAGGACGGTGAAGCTTTCTTT.

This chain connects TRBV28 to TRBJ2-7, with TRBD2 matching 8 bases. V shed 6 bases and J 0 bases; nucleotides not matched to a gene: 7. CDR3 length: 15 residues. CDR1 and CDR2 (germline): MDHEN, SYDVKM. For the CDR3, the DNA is TGTGCCAGCAGCGTGGGACTAGGAAACTCCTACGAGCAGTACTTC. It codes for CASSVGLGNSYEQYF.

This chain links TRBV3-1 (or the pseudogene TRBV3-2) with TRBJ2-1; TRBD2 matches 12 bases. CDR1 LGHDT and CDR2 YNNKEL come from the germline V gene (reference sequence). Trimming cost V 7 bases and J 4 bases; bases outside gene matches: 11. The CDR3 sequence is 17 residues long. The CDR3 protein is CASTLGLAGSRYNEQFF. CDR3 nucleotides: TGTGCCAGCACCCTAGGACTAGCGGGATCACGGTACAATGAGCAGTTCTTC.

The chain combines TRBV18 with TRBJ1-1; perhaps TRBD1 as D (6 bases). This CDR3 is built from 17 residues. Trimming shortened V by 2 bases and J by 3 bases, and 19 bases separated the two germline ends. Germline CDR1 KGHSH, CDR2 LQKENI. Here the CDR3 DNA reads TGTGCCAGCTCACCAGCAAACAGGGATGTATCGGACACTGAAGCTTTCTTT. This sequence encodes CASSPANRDVSDTEAFF. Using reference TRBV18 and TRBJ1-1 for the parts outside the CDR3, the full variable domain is NAGVMQNPRHLVRRRGQEARLRCSPMKGHSHVYWYRQLPEEGLKFMVYLQKENIIDESGMPKERFSAEFPKEGPSILRIQQVVRGDSAAYFCASSPANRDVSDTEAFFGQGTRLTVV.

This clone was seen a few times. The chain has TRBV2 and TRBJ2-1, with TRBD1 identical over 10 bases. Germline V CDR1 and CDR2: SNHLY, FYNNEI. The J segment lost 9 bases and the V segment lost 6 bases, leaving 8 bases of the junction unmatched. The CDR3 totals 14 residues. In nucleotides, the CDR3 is TGTGCCAGCAGGGCCGGGACAGGGGAACCTGAGCAGTTCTTC. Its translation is CASRAGTGEPEQFF. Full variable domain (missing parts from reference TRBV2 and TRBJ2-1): EPEVTQTPSHQVTQMGQEVILRCVPISNHLYFYWYRQILGQKVEFLVSFYNNEISEKSEIFDDQFSVERPDGSNFTLKIRSTKLEDSAMYFCASRAGTGEPEQFFGPGTRLTVL.

Here the CDR3 DNA reads TGTGCCAGCTCACCACCGGCGGGAGCCACCTACGAGCAGTACTTC. Translating gives CASSPPAGATYEQYF. The rearrangement joins TRBV18 to TRBJ2-7; 7 bases agree with TRBD2. CDR3 size: 15 residues. J was trimmed by 2 bases and V by 0 bases; bases with no gene match: 4. Germline CDR1 reads KGHSH; CDR2 reads LQKENI.

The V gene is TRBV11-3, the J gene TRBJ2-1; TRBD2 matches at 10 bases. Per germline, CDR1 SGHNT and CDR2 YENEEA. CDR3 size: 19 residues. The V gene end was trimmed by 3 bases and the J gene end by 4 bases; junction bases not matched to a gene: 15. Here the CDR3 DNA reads TGTGCCAGCAGCTTTGACGGGGCTAGCGGGAGTGTTAGGTACAATGAGCAGTTCTTC. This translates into CASSFDGASGSVRYNEQFF.

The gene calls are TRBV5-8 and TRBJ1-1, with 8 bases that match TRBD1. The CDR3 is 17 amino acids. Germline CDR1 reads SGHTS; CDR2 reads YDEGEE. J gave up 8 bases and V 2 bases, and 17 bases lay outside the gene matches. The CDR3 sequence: CASSFLDRARGRSEAFF. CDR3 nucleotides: TGTGCCAGCAGCTTTTTGGACAGGGCTAGGGGGAGGTCCGAAGCTTTCTTT.

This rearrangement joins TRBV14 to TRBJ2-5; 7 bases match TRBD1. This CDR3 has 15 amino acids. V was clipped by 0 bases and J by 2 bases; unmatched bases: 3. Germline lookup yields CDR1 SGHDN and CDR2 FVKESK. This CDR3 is CASSQDPGQQETQYF. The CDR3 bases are TGTGCCAGCAGCCAAGACCCGGGACAGCAAGAGACCCAGTACTTC.

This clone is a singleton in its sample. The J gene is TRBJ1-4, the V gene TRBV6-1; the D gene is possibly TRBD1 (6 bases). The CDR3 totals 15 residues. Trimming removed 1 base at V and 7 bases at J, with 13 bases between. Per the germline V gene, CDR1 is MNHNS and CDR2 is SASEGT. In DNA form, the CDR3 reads TGTGCCAGCAGTGAAGAAGGGGGTTCGGGTGAAAAACTGTTTTTT. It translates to CASSEEGGSGEKLFF.

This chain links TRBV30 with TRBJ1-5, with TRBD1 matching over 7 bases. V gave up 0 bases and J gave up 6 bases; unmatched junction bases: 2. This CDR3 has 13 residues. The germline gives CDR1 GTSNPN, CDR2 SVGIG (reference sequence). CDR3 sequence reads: CAWSVQGSQPQHF. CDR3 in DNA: TGTGCCTGGAGTGTACAGGGGTCTCAGCCCCAGCATTTT.

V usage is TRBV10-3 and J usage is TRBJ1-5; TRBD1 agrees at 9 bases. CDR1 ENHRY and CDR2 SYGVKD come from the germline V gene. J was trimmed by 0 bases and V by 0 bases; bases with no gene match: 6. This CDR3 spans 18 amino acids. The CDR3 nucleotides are TGTGCCATCAGTGAGTCGGACAGGGGTTCTCATAGCAATCAGCCCCAGCATTTT. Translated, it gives CAISESDRGSHSNQPQHF.

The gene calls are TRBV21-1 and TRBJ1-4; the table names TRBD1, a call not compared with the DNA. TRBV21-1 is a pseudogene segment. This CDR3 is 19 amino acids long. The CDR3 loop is CAIPLSGPGTGGHNEKLFF. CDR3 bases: TGTGCCATCCCCCTTTCGGGTCCCGGGACAGGGGGCCATAATGAAAAACTGTTTTTT.

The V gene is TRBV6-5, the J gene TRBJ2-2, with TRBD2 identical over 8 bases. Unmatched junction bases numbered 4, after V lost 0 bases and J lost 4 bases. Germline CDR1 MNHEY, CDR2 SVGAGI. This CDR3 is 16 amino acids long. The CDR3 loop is CASSYSSGRGTGELFF. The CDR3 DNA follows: TGTGCCAGCAGTTACTCGAGCGGGAGAGGCACCGGGGAGCTGTTTTTT.

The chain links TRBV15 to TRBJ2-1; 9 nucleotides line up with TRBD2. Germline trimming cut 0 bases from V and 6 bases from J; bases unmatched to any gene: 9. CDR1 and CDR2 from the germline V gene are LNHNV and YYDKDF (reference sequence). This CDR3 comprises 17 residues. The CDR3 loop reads CATSREGGLALFNEQFF. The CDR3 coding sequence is TGTGCCACCAGCAGAGAAGGGGGACTAGCTCTGTTCAATGAGCAGTTCTTC.

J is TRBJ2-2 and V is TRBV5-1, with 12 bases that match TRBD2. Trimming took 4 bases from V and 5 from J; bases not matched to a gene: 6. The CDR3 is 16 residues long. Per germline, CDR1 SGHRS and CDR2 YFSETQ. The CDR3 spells CASSPRLAGATGELFF. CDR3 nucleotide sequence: TGCGCCAGCAGCCCACGACTAGCGGGAGCTACCGGGGAGCTGTTTTTT.

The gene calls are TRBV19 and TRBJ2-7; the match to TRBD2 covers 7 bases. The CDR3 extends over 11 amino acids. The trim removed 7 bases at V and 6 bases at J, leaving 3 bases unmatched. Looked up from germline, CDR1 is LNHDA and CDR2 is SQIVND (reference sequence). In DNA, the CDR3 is TGTGCCAGTACCTCGGGGGGCGAGCAGTACTTC. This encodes CASTSGGEQYF. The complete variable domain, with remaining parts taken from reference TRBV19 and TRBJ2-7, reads DGGITQSPKYLFRKEGQNVTLSCEQNLNHDAMYWYRQDPGQGLRLIYYSQIVNDFQKGDIAEGYSVSREKKESFPLTVTSAQKNPTAFYLCASTSGGEQYFGPGTRLTVT.

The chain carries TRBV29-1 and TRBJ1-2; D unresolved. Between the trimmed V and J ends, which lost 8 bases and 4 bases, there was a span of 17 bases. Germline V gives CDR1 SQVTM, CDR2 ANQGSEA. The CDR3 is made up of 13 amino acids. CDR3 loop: CSPTMLGSYGYTF. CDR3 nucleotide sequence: TGCAGCCCCACTATGCTGGGGAGCTATGGCTACACCTTC.

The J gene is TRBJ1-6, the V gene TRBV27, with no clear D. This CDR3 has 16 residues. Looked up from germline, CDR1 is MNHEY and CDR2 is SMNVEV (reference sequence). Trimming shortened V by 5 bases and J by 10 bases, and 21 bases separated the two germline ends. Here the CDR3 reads CASSPRPVSTGSPLHF. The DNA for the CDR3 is TGTGCCAGCAGTCCGCGGCCGGTCTCGACCGGGTCACCCCTCCACTTT.

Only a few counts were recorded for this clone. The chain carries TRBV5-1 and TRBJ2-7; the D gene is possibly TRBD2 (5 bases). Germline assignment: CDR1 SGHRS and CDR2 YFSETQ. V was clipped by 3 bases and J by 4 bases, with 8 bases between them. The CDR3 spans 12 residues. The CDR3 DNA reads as TGCGCCAGCAGCTCGGAGGTATACGAGCAGTACTTC. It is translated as CASSSEVYEQYF.

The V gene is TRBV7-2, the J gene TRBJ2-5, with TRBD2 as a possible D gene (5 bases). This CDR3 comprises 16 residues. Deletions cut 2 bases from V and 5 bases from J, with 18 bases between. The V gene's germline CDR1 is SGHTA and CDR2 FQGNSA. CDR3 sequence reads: CASSLILAGVGETQYF. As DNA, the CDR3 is TGTGCCAGCAGCTTAATCCTAGCCGGAGTAGGGGAGACCCAGTACTTC.

The CDR3 loop reads CASSYSSGNYGYTF. DNA for the CDR3: TGTGCCAGCAGTTACTCGTCAGGGAACTATGGCTACACCTTC. This rearrangement joins TRBV6-2 or TRBV6-3 to TRBJ1-2, with a possible D match to TRBD1 (5 bases). The V gene's germline CDR1 is MNHEY and CDR2 SVGEGT. V lost 0 bases to trimming and J lost 2 bases, with 7 bases between them. This CDR3 has 14 residues.

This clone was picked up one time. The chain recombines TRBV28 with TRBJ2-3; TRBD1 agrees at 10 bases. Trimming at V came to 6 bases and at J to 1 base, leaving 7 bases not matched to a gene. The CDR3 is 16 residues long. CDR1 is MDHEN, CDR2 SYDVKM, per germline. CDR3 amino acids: CASRVGTGVGTDTQYF. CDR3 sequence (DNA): TGTGCCAGCAGGGTCGGGACAGGGGTGGGCACAGATACGCAGTATTTT.

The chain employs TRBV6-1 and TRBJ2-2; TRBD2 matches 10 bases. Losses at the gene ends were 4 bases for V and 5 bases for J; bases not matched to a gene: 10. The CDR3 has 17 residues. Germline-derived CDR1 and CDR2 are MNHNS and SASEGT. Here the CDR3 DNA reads TGTGCCAGCAGTGCACTAGCGGGACCCCCGGGAACCGGGGAGCTGTTTTTT. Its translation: CASSALAGPPGTGELFF.

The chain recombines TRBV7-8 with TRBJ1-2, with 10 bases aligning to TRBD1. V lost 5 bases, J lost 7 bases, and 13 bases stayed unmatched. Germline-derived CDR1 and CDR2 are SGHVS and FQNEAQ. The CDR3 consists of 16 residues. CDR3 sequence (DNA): TGTGCCAGCAGCCACCGGGACAGGGGTCGGGGTGGTGGCTACACCTTC. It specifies CASSHRDRGRGGGYTF.

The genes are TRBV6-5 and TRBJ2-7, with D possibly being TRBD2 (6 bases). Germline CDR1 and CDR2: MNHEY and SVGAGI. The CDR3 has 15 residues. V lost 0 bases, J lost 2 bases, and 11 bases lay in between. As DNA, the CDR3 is TGTGCCAGCAGTTACTCGTTAGCGGTAACCTACGAGCAGTACTTC. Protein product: CASSYSLAVTYEQYF.

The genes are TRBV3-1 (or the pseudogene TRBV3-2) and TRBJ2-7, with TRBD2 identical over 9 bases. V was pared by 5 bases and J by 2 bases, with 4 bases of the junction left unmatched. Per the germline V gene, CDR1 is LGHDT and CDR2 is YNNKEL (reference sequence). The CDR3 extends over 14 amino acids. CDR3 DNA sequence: TGTGCCAGCAGCTATAGCGGGAGTCCCTACGAGCAGTACTTC. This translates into CASSYSGSPYEQYF.